This TCR beta chain was documented in a study of T-cell reconstitution after alpha-beta-depleted transplantation in children. During its preparation, the TCRbeta library received unique molecular identifiers. TCRdb re-derived calls from the PCR reads in MiXCR, one entry per CDR3 protein. Of about 640,000 distinct CDR3 sequences listed, roughly 17% were seen once; the top ten hold over 0.95%. The clonotype originates from a human donor who donated a stem cell graft to a child with acute myeloid leukemia. Sequenced material: PBMCs from the stem cell graft donor, taken from the stem cell graft.

Here the CDR3 reads CASSQAPGREQFF. CDR3 nucleotides: TGCGCCAGCAGCCAAGCTCCAGGGAGAGAGCAGTTCTTC. This chain joins TRBV4-3 and TRBJ2-1; D is perhaps TRBD1 or TRBD2 (5 bases each). CDR1 is LGHNA and CDR2 is YSLEER in the germline V gene. V lost 1 base, J lost 10 bases, and 11 bases lay in between. This CDR3 comprises 13 residues.